Given below is one T cell receptor beta chain in context. The junction departs from the called germline gene at one end, perhaps through a read error. This CDR3 is 15 amino acids long. Germline CDR1 reads MGHDK; CDR2 reads SYGVNS. The data were produced by immunoSEQ multiplex PCR, yet TCRdb's version contains in-frame clones alone and is incomplete. The table lists under 200,000 clones, about 86% of them singletons. One Seattle source followed patients from active infection through their disease course. This sample was included in a study of blood T cell repertoires in COVID-19. Study in general: Italy, Spain and the United States were the sources of the convalescent and acute COVID-19 samples. From T cells, B-cell-depleted T cells, or PBMCs came the material, which was cDNA or gDNA.

Material for sequencing was peripheral blood. The V call is TRBV25-1, the J call TRBJ1-1, with 7 bases aligning to TRBD1. This TCR was sampled from a woman aged 70-85 years with COVID-19, enrolled during active disease. CDR3 amino acids: CASSAADRMDTEASF. The CDR3 bases are TGTGCCAGCAGTGCCGCGGACAGGATGGATACTGAAGCTTCCTTT.